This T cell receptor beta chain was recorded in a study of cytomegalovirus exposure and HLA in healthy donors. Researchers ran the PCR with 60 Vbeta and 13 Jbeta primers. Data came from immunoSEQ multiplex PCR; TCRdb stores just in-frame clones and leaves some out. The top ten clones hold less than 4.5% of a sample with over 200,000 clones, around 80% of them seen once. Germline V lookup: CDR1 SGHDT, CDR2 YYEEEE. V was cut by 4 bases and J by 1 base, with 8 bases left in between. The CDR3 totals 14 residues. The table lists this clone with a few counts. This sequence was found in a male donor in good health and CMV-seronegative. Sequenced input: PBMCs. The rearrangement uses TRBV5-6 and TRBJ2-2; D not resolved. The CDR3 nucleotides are TGTGCCAGCAGCCTGACACTGAACACCGGGGAGCTGTTTTTT. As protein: CASSLTLNTGELFF.